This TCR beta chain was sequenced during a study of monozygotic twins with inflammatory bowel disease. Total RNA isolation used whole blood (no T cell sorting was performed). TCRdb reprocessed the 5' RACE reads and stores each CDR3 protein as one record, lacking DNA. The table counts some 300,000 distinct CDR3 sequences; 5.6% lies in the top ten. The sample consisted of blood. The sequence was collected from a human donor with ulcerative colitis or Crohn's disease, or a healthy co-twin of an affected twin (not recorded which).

CDR3: CASRTGPSSGNTIYF. V gene TRBV12-3 or TRBV12-4 combines with J gene TRBJ1-3; the D gene TCRdb calls, TRBD1, cannot be checked with no DNA. The CDR3 loop spans 15 amino acids.